This TCR beta chain was identified during a study of Ad26.COV2.S vaccination and SARS-CoV-2 variants. Assay: immunoSEQ multiplex PCR; the TCRdb copy retains only in-frame clones and omits some. Among about 440,000 clones listed, approximately 90% were seen once. Treatment of the sample: some 19 received Ad26.COV2.S at low or high dose, single or two shots; 5 received placebo; per-sample allocation not given. Sample collection was performed on day 63 after the first vaccine or placebo injection. Trimming pared 1 base from V and 4 bases from J, leaving 13 bases between. This CDR3 region has 15 residues. CDR1 is LGHDT and CDR2 is YNNKEL in the germline V gene (reference sequence). Details on this clone: Its antigen is unknown.

Broader study findings: Measurements of TCR breadth and depth may have given underestimates of the total T cell responses. A substantial breadth of spike-specific CD8+ and CD4+ T cell responses after vaccination has been reported.

The genes are TRBV3-1 (or the pseudogene TRBV3-2) and TRBJ1-2, with a tentative D call TRBD1 (5 bases). This specimen was peripheral blood, taken in a trial of Ad26.COV2.S vaccine versus placebo. The receptor was isolated from a person between 18 and 60 years old who received the Ad26.COV2.S COVID-19 vaccine or a placebo. CDR3 nucleotides: TGTGCCAGCAGCCAAGGTCACGCAGGGTCCTATGGCTACACCTTC. Protein product: CASSQGHAGSYGYTF.